The 20 T cell receptor beta chains reported below all come from one sample, sequenced in a study of CD8 T cells in Susac syndrome. RNA, at roughly 0.45 to 1 ug, was reverse transcribed with random hexamers. MiXCR was run by TCRdb on the immunoSEQ multiplex PCR reads, yielding one entry per CDR3 protein. This sample has 65,000 to 75,000 distinct CDR3 sequences, with just under 95% found just once. Source material: CD8+ T cells from PBMCs. These receptors were obtained from a human donor in good health.

The chain uses TRBV28 and TRBJ1-1, with a possible D match to TRBD1 (5 bases). Trimming took off 5 bases at V and 3 bases at J, with 7 bases between the two ends. Germline assignment: CDR1 MDHEN and CDR2 SYDVKM. This CDR3 has 12 amino acids. The CDR3 loop is CASSQGDTEAFF. CDR3 DNA sequence: TGTGCCAGCAGTCAGGGTGACACTGAAGCTTTCTTT.

The chain is built from TRBV5-4 and TRBJ2-3, with 9 bases fitting TRBD2. With V trimmed by 3 bases and J by 0 bases, 5 bases remained unmatched. Per germline, CDR1 SGHNT and CDR2 YYREEE (reference sequence). The CDR3 length is 16 residues. CDR3 residues: CASSSQRGVSTDTQYF. Written as DNA, the CDR3 is TGTGCCAGCAGCTCTCAGCGGGGGGTTAGCACAGATACGCAGTATTTT.

For the CDR3, the DNA is TGTGCCAGCAGTTTTGGAGCATTTAGCAATCAGCCCCAGCATTTT. Translated: CASSFGAFSNQPQHF. The J gene is TRBJ1-5, the V gene TRBV28; D unresolved. Per the germline V gene, CDR1 is MDHEN and CDR2 is SYDVKM. The V end was cut by 3 bases, the J end by 0 bases, with 9 bases between. The CDR3 covers 15 residues.

This chain uses TRBV5-6 with TRBJ1-6; D is ambiguous. The V end was cut by 3 bases, the J end by 14 bases, with 12 bases between. Germline CDR1 SGHDT, CDR2 YYEEEE. CDR3 length: 12 amino acids. CDR3 sequence: CASSSLVNSLHF. CDR3 DNA sequence: TGTGCCAGCAGCTCTTTGGTGAACTCCCTCCACTTT. Looking up the rest from reference TRBV5-6 and TRBJ1-6 gives the full variable domain: DAGVTQSPTHLIKTRGQQVTLRCSPKSGHDTVSWYQQALGQGPQFIFQYYEEEERQRGNFPDRFSGHQFPNYSSELNVNALLLGDSALYLCASSSLVNSLHFGNGTRLTVT.

The chain uses TRBV9 and TRBJ2-1; 8 positions match TRBD2. The CDR3 consists of 15 residues. Germline CDR1 reads SGDLS; CDR2 reads YYNGEE. Trimming removed 0 bases from V and 8 bases from J; junction bases left unmatched: 7. The CDR3 loop is CASSVEDSGVDEQFF. CDR3 nucleotide sequence: TGTGCCAGCAGCGTAGAGGATAGCGGGGTGGATGAGCAGTTCTTC.

V gene TRBV24-1 combines with J gene TRBJ2-5; D unresolved. CDR1 and CDR2 (germline): KGHDR, SFDVKD. The CDR3 sequence is 13 residues long. V was cut by 3 bases and J by 2 bases, with 6 bases left in between. Written as DNA, the CDR3 is TGTGCCACCAGTGATCCGGTTCAAGAGACCCAGTACTTC. Protein product: CATSDPVQETQYF.

The chain has TRBV9 and TRBJ2-3; 11 positions match TRBD1. CDR3 length equals 17 residues. Germline loops: CDR1 SGDLS, CDR2 YYNGEE. V trimming: 2 bases; J trimming: 4 bases; junction bases outside the gene matches: 9. This chain's CDR3 is CASSVGPGTGGPDTQYF. Written as DNA, the CDR3 is TGTGCCAGCAGCGTGGGTCCCGGGACAGGGGGACCAGATACGCAGTATTTT.

V gene TRBV29-1 combines with J gene TRBJ1-4; TRBD1 matches at 10 bases. Losses at the gene ends were 6 bases for V and 5 bases for J; bases not matched to a gene: 3. Germline loops: CDR1 SQVTM, CDR2 ANQGSEA. The CDR3 is 13 amino acids. In nucleotides, the CDR3 is TGCAGCGTCCGGACAGGGGGAAATGAAAAACTGTTTTTT. Translated, it gives CSVRTGGNEKLFF.

V gene TRBV5-1 combines with J gene TRBJ2-2; D remains ambiguous. This CDR3 region has 12 residues. Germline V CDR1 and CDR2: SGHRS, YFSETQ. V was shortened by 5 bases and J by 0 bases, with 2 bases between the two germline ends. In nucleotides, the CDR3 is TGCGCCAGCAGTACGAACACCGGGGAGCTGTTTTTT. It is translated as CASSTNTGELFF.

The gene calls are TRBV2 and TRBJ1-6, with 8 bases aligning to TRBD1. The CDR3 loop spans 14 amino acids. With V trimmed by 3 bases and J by 7 bases, 2 bases remained unmatched. Germline V lookup: CDR1 SNHLY, CDR2 FYNNEI. This CDR3 is CASSETGANSPLHF. CDR3 DNA sequence: TGTGCCAGCAGTGAGACAGGGGCGAATTCACCCCTCCACTTT.

The rearrangement uses TRBV7-9 and TRBJ2-5, with 13 bases matching TRBD2. V lost 4 bases, J lost 5 bases, and 10 bases stayed unmatched. Germline-derived CDR1 and CDR2 are SEHNR and FQNEAQ (reference sequence). CDR3 size: 17 residues. CDR3 sequence (DNA): TGTGCCAGCAGCTCCCGCCTACTAGCGGGGGGGCATGAGACCCAGTACTTC. Its translation: CASSSRLLAGGHETQYF.

CDR3 DNA sequence: TGTGCCACCAGCAGTTATGGCGGGGGCCCAGGGACCGGGGAGCTGTTTTTT. Protein sequence: CATSSYGGGPGTGELFF. The chain combines TRBV15 with TRBJ2-2; D may be TRBD2 (7 bases). V was shortened by 3 bases and J by 5 bases, with 19 bases between the two germline ends. Looked up from germline, CDR1 is LNHNV and CDR2 is YYDKDF (reference sequence). This CDR3 is 17 amino acids long.

V usage is TRBV28 and J usage is TRBJ2-4, with D possibly TRBD2 on 5 matching bases. The CDR3 contains 15 residues. The germline CDR1 and CDR2 sequences are MDHEN and SYDVKM. Trimming removed 6 bases at V and 3 bases at J, with 15 bases between. The CDR3 sequence is CASSDPRGGKNIQYF. CDR3 DNA sequence: TGTGCCAGCAGCGACCCCCGCGGAGGCAAAAACATTCAGTACTTC.

The chain links TRBV10-3 to TRBJ2-3; D remains ambiguous. Germline assignment: CDR1 ENHRY and CDR2 SYGVKD. V was shortened by 7 bases and J by 5 bases, with 13 bases between the two germline ends. This CDR3 has 13 residues. The CDR3 nucleotides read TGTGCCATCAATTCGGACGTCGAAGATACGCAGTATTTT. Translating gives CAINSDVEDTQYF.

The V gene is TRBV5-6, the J gene TRBJ2-1, with 11 bases identical to TRBD2. The CDR3 runs to 16 residues. J gave up 6 bases and V 4 bases, and 9 bases lay outside the gene matches. CDR1 is SGHDT, CDR2 YYEEEE, per germline. The CDR3 region has the DNA TGTGCCAGCAGCGGGAGTAGCGGGGGGGCCTTCAATGAGCAGTTCTTC. Translated, it gives CASSGSSGGAFNEQFF. Drawing the rest from reference TRBV5-6 and TRBJ2-1, the complete variable domain is DAGVTQSPTHLIKTRGQQVTLRCSPKSGHDTVSWYQQALGQGPQFIFQYYEEEERQRGNFPDRFSGHQFPNYSSELNVNALLLGDSALYLCASSGSSGGAFNEQFFGPGTRLTVL.

J is TRBJ2-5 and V is TRBV7-9; 9 bases line up with TRBD1. The junction had 10 bases not matched to a gene; V was cut back by 7 bases and J by 1 base. From germline, CDR1 is SEHNR and CDR2 FQNEAQ (reference sequence). CDR3 size: 16 residues. The CDR3 reads CASTTEQGAIQETQYF. The CDR3 nucleotides read TGTGCCAGCACCACCGAACAGGGGGCAATCCAAGAGACCCAGTACTTC.

V and J are TRBV4-3 and TRBJ1-1, with TRBD1 as a possible D gene (6 bases). From germline, CDR1 is LGHNA and CDR2 YSLEER. Between the trimmed V and J ends, which lost 0 bases and 1 base, there was a span of 9 bases. The CDR3 runs to 15 residues. The CDR3 DNA reads TGCGCCAGCAGCCAAGATCTCAGGGGGAACACTGAAGCTTTCTTT. This codes for CASSQDLRGNTEAFF.

The V call is TRBV5-6, the J call TRBJ1-2; the D gene is possibly TRBD1 (5 bases). V lost 2 bases, J lost 3 bases, and 8 bases lay in between. The CDR3 length is 13 residues. Germline CDR1 and CDR2: SGHDT and YYEEEE. The DNA for the CDR3 is TGTGCCAGCAGCTTAGGGGTCGACTATGGCTACACCTTC. Amino acids: CASSLGVDYGYTF.

The chain links TRBV30 to TRBJ1-6, with D maybe TRBD1 (6 bases). Germline V CDR1 and CDR2: GTSNPN, SVGIG (reference sequence). The CDR3 loop spans 15 amino acids. The germline V and J ends were trimmed by 0 bases and 7 bases, with 13 bases remaining between them. CDR3 sequence reads: CAWSVLGAVNSPLHF. DNA for the CDR3: TGTGCCTGGAGTGTATTGGGGGCTGTAAATTCACCCCTCCACTTT.

V gene TRBV7-9 combines with J gene TRBJ1-2; D gene ambiguous. The length of the CDR3 is 14 residues. With 3 bases removed from V and 5 bases from J, the gap between germline ends came to 13 bases. Germline assignment: CDR1 SEHNR and CDR2 FQNEAQ (reference sequence). CDR3 in amino acids: CASSFSLEQYGYTF. The CDR3 region has the DNA TGTGCCAGCAGCTTTAGCCTAGAACAGTATGGCTACACCTTC.